Following are 11 T cell receptor beta chains from one sample sequenced in a study of cytomegalovirus exposure and HLA in healthy donors. The PCR used 60 Vbeta and 13 Jbeta primers. Clones were read by immunoSEQ multiplex PCR, and TCRdb kept only the in-frame ones, dropping some. Among 150,000 to 200,000 clones listed, roughly 9.5% were seen once. The sequencing input was PBMCs. The source is a woman under 40 in good health and CMV-seropositive.

This clone was seen only a few times. V and J are TRBV5-8 and TRBJ2-5; TRBD2 agrees at 9 bases. V was clipped by 4 bases and J by 3 bases; unmatched bases: 10. CDR1 is SGHTS and CDR2 is YDEGEE in the germline V gene. The CDR3 has 16 amino acids. The CDR3 DNA follows: TGTGCCAGCAGCCCCGGGGGACTAGCAGGGGAAGAGACCCAGTACTTC. Protein product: CASSPGGLAGEETQYF.

This chain connects TRBV11-2 to TRBJ1-2; 7 bases align to TRBD1. This CDR3 contains 16 residues. CDR1 is SGHAT, CDR2 FQNNGV, per germline. With 0 bases clipped from V and 2 bases from J, the junction kept 6 bases outside the gene matches. The CDR3, as DNA: TGTGCCAGCAGCTTAGACCCGGGACAGAGAAACTATGGCTACACCTTC. Translated, it gives CASSLDPGQRNYGYTF.

This clone was seen a handful of times. CDR3 coding DNA: TGTGCCTGGACGGGAGGCAGGGTTGGGAAAGAGACCCAGTACTTC. It codes for CAWTGGRVGKETQYF. This chain uses TRBV30 with TRBJ2-5, with 7 bases matching TRBD2. The CDR3 length is 15 residues. Germline values: CDR1 GTSNPN, CDR2 SVGIG (reference sequence). J was trimmed by 3 bases and V by 4 bases; bases with no gene match: 11.

This clone turned up a few times. The chain employs TRBV6-5 and TRBJ1-6; 8 bases map to TRBD1. With V trimmed by 6 bases and J by 13 bases, 8 bases remained unmatched. The CDR3 covers 13 residues. Per the germline V gene, CDR1 is MNHEY and CDR2 is SVGAGI. The CDR3 here is CASRDREQRPLHF. CDR3 nucleotide sequence: TGTGCCAGCAGGGACAGGGAACAGAGGCCCCTCCACTTT.

This clone has only a few counts. The CDR3 reads CASSLASRYSGANVLTF. The CDR3 DNA reads as TGTGCCAGCAGCTTGGCCAGCAGGTACTCTGGGGCCAACGTCCTGACTTTC. This chain joins TRBV5-6 and TRBJ2-6, with D uncertain. The CDR3 has 17 amino acids. The V and J ends lost 0 bases and 0 bases respectively, with 10 bases between them. Germline lookup yields CDR1 SGHDT and CDR2 YYEEEE.

In DNA form, the CDR3 reads TGTGCCAGCAGCCCGACAGGCTTATACGAGCAGTACTTC. It encodes CASSPTGLYEQYF. The V call is TRBV4-2, the J call TRBJ2-7; D is perhaps TRBD1 (6 bases). V was trimmed by 4 bases and J by 4 bases, leaving 11 bases between them. Germline lookup yields CDR1 LGHNA and CDR2 YNFKEQ. CDR3 size: 13 residues.

This clone has a handful of counts. The V and J genes are TRBV7-3 and TRBJ2-7, with 8 bases identical to TRBD2. Germline lookup yields CDR1 SGHTA and CDR2 FQGTGA. The V gene end was trimmed by 2 bases and the J gene end by 5 bases; junction bases not matched to a gene: 14. This CDR3 comprises 17 residues. This CDR3 reads CASSLVHLTSASNEQYF. In DNA, the CDR3 is TGTGCCAGCAGCTTAGTCCATCTGACTAGCGCGTCCAACGAGCAGTACTTC.

The chain uses TRBV2 and TRBJ1-2; TRBD1 agrees at 10 bases. The V segment lost 6 bases and the J segment 0 bases; nucleotides outside the gene matches: 10. Per the germline V gene, CDR1 is SNHLY and CDR2 is FYNNEI. CDR3 size: 17 residues. The chain's CDR3 is CASRADRGPPPNYGYTF. DNA for the CDR3: TGTGCCAGCAGGGCAGACAGGGGGCCACCCCCTAACTATGGCTACACCTTC.

This chain uses TRBV5-1 with TRBJ2-5; TRBD1 agrees at 7 bases. This CDR3 has 15 amino acids. Trimming at V came to 4 bases and at J to 2 bases, leaving 8 bases not matched to a gene. Germline values: CDR1 SGHRS, CDR2 YFSETQ. The CDR3: CASSIRDRRQETQYF. As DNA, the CDR3 is TGCGCCAGCAGCATCCGGGACAGAAGGCAAGAGACCCAGTACTTC.

The rearrangement links TRBV6-5 to TRBJ2-5, with D maybe TRBD2 (6 bases). Trimming pared 8 bases from V and 2 bases from J, leaving 18 bases between. CDR3 length: 15 amino acids. Germline V gene data show CDR1 as MNHEY and CDR2 as SVGAGI. CDR3 loop: CASGGKGGPQETQYF. The CDR3 bases are TGTGCCAGCGGGGGGAAGGGCGGCCCACAAGAGACCCAGTACTTC.

The gene calls are TRBV5-4 and TRBJ2-5, with TRBD1 identical over 10 bases. Losses at the gene ends were 6 bases for V and 7 bases for J; bases not matched to a gene: 9. Germline assignment: CDR1 SGHNT and CDR2 YYREEE (reference sequence). The CDR3 has 14 residues. CDR3 in amino acids: CASTRTGQGGTQYF. The CDR3 DNA follows: TGTGCCAGCACCCGGACTGGACAGGGGGGGACCCAGTACTTC.